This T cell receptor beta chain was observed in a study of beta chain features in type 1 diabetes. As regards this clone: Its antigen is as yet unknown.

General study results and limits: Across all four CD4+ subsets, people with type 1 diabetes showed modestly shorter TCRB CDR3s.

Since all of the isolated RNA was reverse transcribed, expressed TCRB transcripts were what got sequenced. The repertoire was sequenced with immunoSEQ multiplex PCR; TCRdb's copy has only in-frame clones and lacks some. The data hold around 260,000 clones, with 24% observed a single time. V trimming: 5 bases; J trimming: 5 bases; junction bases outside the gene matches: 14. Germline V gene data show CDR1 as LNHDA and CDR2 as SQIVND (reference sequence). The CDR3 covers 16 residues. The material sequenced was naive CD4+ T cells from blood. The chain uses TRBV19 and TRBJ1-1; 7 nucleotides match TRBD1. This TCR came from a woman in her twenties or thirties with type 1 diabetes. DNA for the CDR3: TGTGCCAGTAGTTCAAGACAGGGCCTAATTTCGACTGAAGCTTTCTTT. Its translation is CASSSRQGLISTEAFF.